The source of this T cell receptor beta chain is a study of blood T cell repertoires in COVID-19. The wider study: Sources were T cells, B-cell-depleted T cells, or PBMCs; the material itself was cDNA or gDNA.

TCRdb's table, derived via immunoSEQ multiplex PCR, lists solely in-frame clones and lacks some. The profile covers 60,000 to 80,000 clones, with 65% to 85% appearing a single time and 3% to 4.5% taken by the ten largest. CDR3 length: 14 amino acids. V was pared by 1 base and J by 1 base, with 5 bases between. CDR1 and CDR2 from the germline V gene are LGHDT and YNNKEL (reference sequence). The chain has TRBV3-1 (or the pseudogene TRBV3-2) and TRBJ1-3; no reliable D call. Sequencing was done on a sample of PBMCs or T cells enriched from blood (not recorded which). The TCR sequence derives from a woman aged 40 to 55 with acute COVID-19. The CDR3 DNA reads TGTGCCAGCAGCCAAGGCAGATCTGGAAACACCATATATTTT. Protein: CASSQGRSGNTIYF.